The clone carrying this T cell receptor (beta chain) was found a few times. The assay was immunoSEQ multiplex PCR, and TCRdb's table has in-frame clones only and misses some. The table includes over 60,000 clones, 85% to 90% detected once. The data stem from a study of blood T cell repertoires in COVID-19. About the research overall: COVID-19 samples from acute and convalescent phases originated in the United States, Italy and Spain.

V was clipped by 6 bases and J by 1 base, with 15 bases between them. Germline CDR1 MDHEN, CDR2 SYDVKM. This CDR3 region has 15 residues. The TCR originated in a woman at least 80 years old with active or convalescent COVID-19. The sequenced sample was peripheral blood. The rearrangement links TRBV28 to TRBJ1-1; TRBD1 might be the D (6 bases). The CDR3 is CASRSYGGRNTEAFF. CDR3 DNA sequence: TGTGCCAGCAGGTCATATGGGGGCCGGAACACTGAAGCTTTCTTT.